These T cell receptor beta chains were read from a single sample in a study of cytomegalovirus exposure and HLA in healthy donors. Produced via immunoSEQ multiplex PCR; TCRdb's table is partial and in-frame only. The sample lists 50,000 to 70,000 clones, 90% to 95% occurring once. Sequenced: PBMCs. Source of these receptors: a woman under 30 in good health and CMV-seropositive. Each CDR3 is given with its conserved first and last residue. D genes are given only for firm matches. Size is stated for part of the rows, as once, few or many counts, or as a class when the clone is expanded.

size | J | D | V | DNA | CDR3
NA | TRBJ1-5 | NA | TRBV5-1 | TGCGCCAGCAGCCCTAGAGCGGGCGGAGGTCAGCCCCAGCATTTT | CASSPRAGGGQPQHF
NA | TRBJ2-2 | TRBD2 | TRBV10-3 | TGTGCCACCCGGTGGGGGGGAGTCACCGGGGAGCTGTTTTTT | CATRWGGVTGELFF
NA | TRBJ2-5 | TRBD1 | TRBV7-7 | TGTGCTAGCAGCCTGACAGGGAAAGAGACCCAGTACTTC | CASSLTGKETQYF
once | TRBJ2-1 | NA | TRBV7-2 | TGTGCCAGCAGCTATCGACTAGAGCAGTTCTTC | CASSYRLEQFF
NA | TRBJ2-1 | TRBD2 | TRBV6-4 | TGTGCCAGCAGTGACCACCGGACTAGCGGGATAATTGAGCAGTTCTTC | CASSDHRTSGIIEQFF
NA | TRBJ1-1 | NA | TRBV28 | TGTGCCAGCACCAAGGGAGGGGGGAACACTGAAGCTTTCTTT | CASTKGGGNTEAFF
NA | TRBJ1-1 | TRBD1 | TRBV5-1 | TGCGCCAGCAGCTCCCAGGGGGTTAACACTGAAGCTTTCTTT | CASSSQGVNTEAFF
NA | TRBJ1-2 | TRBD1 | TRBV25-1 | TGTGCCAGCAGACAGGGGGGTTATGGCTACACCTTC | CASRQGGYGYTF
NA | TRBJ1-3 | NA | TRBV7-9 | TGTGCCAGCACTTTGAGCGGGGCCCAGGGAACCATATATTTT | CASTLSGAQGTIYF
NA | TRBJ2-1 | TRBD1 | TRBV28 | TGTGCCAGCAGTCCGAGACAGGGATGGAATGAGCAGTTCTTC | CASSPRQGWNEQFF
NA | TRBJ1-5 | NA | TRBV7-6 | TGTGCCAGCAGACGATCCAGGGATCAGCCCCAGCATTTT | CASRRSRDQPQHF
NA | TRBJ2-1 | NA | TRBV11-2 | TGTGCCAGCAGCGAGGGAGGACGGGAGAGAGATGAGCAGTTCTTC | CASSEGGRERDEQFF
NA | TRBJ2-1 | TRBD2 | TRBV4-3 | TGCGCCAGCAGCCAAGATTTTCTAGCGGGGACTACAACGAATGAGCAGTTCTTC | CASSQDFLAGTTTNEQFF
NA | TRBJ1-1 | NA | TRBV6-6 | TGTGCCAGCAGTCTAAGTCACCTGAACACTGAAGCTTTCTTT | CASSLSHLNTEAFF
NA | TRBJ1-2 | NA | TRBV5-4 | TGTGCCAGCAGCATAGACTTTCAAGCTAACTATGGCTACACCTTC | CASSIDFQANYGYTF
few | TRBJ2-6 | TRBD2 | TRBV6-5 | TGTGCCAGCAGCCTAGCGGTTACTGGGGCCAACGTCCTGACTTTC | CASSLAVTGANVLTF
NA | TRBJ2-5 | TRBD1 | TRBV19 | TGTGCCAGTAGTGCCGGACAGGGCTGGGAGACCCAGTACTTC | CASSAGQGWETQYF
NA | TRBJ2-7 | TRBD2 | TRBV29-1 | TGCAGCGTTGAAGAGGGCGGGAGGACCTACGAGCAGTACTTC | CSVEEGGRTYEQYF
NA | TRBJ1-3 | TRBD1 | TRBV6-1 | TGTGCCAGCAGTGAGCTAGACAGGGTGTCTGGAAACACCATATATTTT | CASSELDRVSGNTIYF
NA | TRBJ2-7 | TRBD1 | TRBV6-1 | TGTGCCAGCAGGGGACAGGCATCCTACGAGCAGTACTTC | CASRGQASYEQYF
NA | TRBJ2-7 | NA | TRBV7-9 | TGTGCCAGCAGCTTACTTGCGGTCGAGCAGTACTTC | CASSLLAVEQYF
NA | TRBJ2-5 | NA | TRBV19 | TGTGCCAGTAGTATAGCTTCGGAGACCCAGTACTTC | CASSIASETQYF
NA | TRBJ1-5 | NA | TRBV21-1 | TGTGCCCCCAGAGGGCAGTGCAATCAGCCCCAGCATTTT | CAPRGQCNQPQHF
NA | TRBJ1-3 | NA | TRBV5-8 | TGTGCCAGCACCCTTGCAGGTGACTCTGGAAACACCATATATTTT | CASTLAGDSGNTIYF
once | TRBJ2-2 | NA | TRBV19 | TGTGCCAGCAACTCAAGAACCGGGGAGCTGTTTTTT | CASNSRTGELFF
NA | TRBJ2-7 | NA | TRBV5-6 | TGTGCCAGCAGCGTCATGTCGAGGGCAGTTTCCTACGAGCAGTACTTC | CASSVMSRAVSYEQYF
NA | TRBJ2-7 | TRBD2 | TRBV7-2 | TGTGCCAGCAGCACCCGCCGGGGGGGCAGGGCGGATACCTACGAGCAGTACTTC | CASSTRRGGRADTYEQYF
NA | TRBJ2-1 | TRBD2 | TRBV9 | TGTGCCAGCAGGGGACTAGCGGACTACAATGAGCAGTTCTTC | CASRGLADYNEQFF
NA | TRBJ2-7 | TRBD1 | TRBV15 | TGTGCCACCAGCATAAACCGGGACAGGGGCTACGAGCAGTACTTC | CATSINRDRGYEQYF
NA | TRBJ2-2 | TRBD1 | TRBV27 | TGTGCCACCAGGACAGGGACCTCCGGGGAGCTGTTTTTT | CATRTGTSGELFF
NA | TRBJ2-7 | NA | TRBV6-1 | TGTGCCAGCAGTGAACATCCAGGGGGGAACGAGCAGTACTTC | CASSEHPGGNEQYF
NA | TRBJ2-7 | NA | TRBV2 | TGTGCCAGCAGTGGGTTGGGCGCGCCGACCTACGAGCAGTACTTC | CASSGLGAPTYEQYF
NA | TRBJ2-1 | TRBD1 | TRBV5-1 | TGCGCCAGCAGCTTGGACCGGGACAGGGTTTACAATGAGCAGTTCTTC | CASSLDRDRVYNEQFF
NA | TRBJ2-3 | TRBD2 | TRBV4-3 | TGCGCCAGCAGCCAAGAACTAGCGGGGGGGCCAAGCACAGATACGCAGTATTTT | CASSQELAGGPSTDTQYF
once | TRBJ2-7 | TRBD2 | TRBV7-2 | TGTGCCAGCAGCTACCGGGGGGAGGGAACCTACGAGCAGTACTTC | CASSYRGEGTYEQYF
NA | TRBJ2-3 | NA | TRBV30 | TGTGCCAGTATGAGGACTAATTGGGATACGCAGTATTTT | CASMRTNWDTQYF